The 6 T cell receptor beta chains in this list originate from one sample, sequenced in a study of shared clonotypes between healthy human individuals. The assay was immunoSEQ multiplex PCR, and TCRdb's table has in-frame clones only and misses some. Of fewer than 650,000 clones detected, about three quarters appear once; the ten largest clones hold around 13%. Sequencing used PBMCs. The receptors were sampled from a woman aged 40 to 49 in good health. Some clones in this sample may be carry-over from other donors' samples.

CDR3 sequence: CASSYSTRANTEAFF. CDR3 nucleotides: TGTGCCAGCAGTTACTCGACCAGGGCGAACACTGAAGCTTTCTTT. V gene TRBV6-5 combines with J gene TRBJ1-1, with a tentative D call TRBD1 (5 bases). This CDR3 is built from 15 residues. The V end was cut by 0 bases, the J end by 1 base, with 9 bases between. Germline V gene sequence: CDR1 MNHEY, CDR2 SVGAGI.

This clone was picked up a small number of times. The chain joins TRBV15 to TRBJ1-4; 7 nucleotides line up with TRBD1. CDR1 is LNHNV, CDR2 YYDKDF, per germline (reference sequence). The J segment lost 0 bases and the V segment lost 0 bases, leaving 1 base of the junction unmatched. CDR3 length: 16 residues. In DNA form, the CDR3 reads TGTGCCACCAGCAGAGATCAGGGGGCAACTAATGAAAAACTGTTTTTT. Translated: CATSRDQGATNEKLFF.

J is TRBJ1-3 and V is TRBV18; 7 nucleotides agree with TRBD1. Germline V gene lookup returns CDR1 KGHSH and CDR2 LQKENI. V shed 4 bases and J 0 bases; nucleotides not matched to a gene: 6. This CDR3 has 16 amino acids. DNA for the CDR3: TGTGCCAGCTCACAACCCGGGACAGACTCTGGAAACACCATATATTTT. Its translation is CASSQPGTDSGNTIYF.

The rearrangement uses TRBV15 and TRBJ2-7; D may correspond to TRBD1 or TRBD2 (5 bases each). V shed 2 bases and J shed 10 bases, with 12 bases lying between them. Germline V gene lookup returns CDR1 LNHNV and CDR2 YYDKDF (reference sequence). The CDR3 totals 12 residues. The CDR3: CATSRLRDVQYF. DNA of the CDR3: TGTGCCACCAGCAGACTCCGGGACGTCCAGTACTTC. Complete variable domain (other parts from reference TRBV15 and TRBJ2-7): DAMVIQNPRYQVTQFGKPVTLSCSQTLNHNVMYWYQQKSSQAPKLLFHYYDKDFNNEADTPDNFQSRRPNTSFCFLDIRSPGLGDTAMYLCATSRLRDVQYFGPGTRLTVT.

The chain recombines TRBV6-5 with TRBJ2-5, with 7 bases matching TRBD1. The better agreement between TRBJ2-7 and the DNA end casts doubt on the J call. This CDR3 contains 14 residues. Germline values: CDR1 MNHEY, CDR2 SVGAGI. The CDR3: CASSLARDSYEQYF. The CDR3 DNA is TGTGCCAGCAGTCTCGCCAGGGACAGCTACGAGCAGTACTTC.

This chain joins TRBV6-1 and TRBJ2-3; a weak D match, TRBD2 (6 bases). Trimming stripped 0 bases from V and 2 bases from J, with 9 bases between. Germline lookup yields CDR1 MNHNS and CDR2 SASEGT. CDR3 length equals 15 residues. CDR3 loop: CASSEAGGATDTQYF. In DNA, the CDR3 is TGTGCCAGCAGTGAAGCTGGAGGGGCCACAGATACGCAGTATTTT.